This T cell receptor (beta chain) was obtained from a study of blood T cell repertoires in COVID-19. The method was immunoSEQ multiplex PCR; TCRdb's version includes in-frame clones alone and lacks a portion of them. The table has 150,000 to 200,000 clones, just over 85% seen once. The CDR3 runs to 15 residues. The V end was cut by 2 bases, the J end by 4 bases, with 12 bases between. CDR1 is SGHVS and CDR2 is FQNEAQ in the germline V gene. Sequencing was performed on peripheral blood. This clonotype was sampled from a man aged 50 or older with active or convalescent COVID-19. V is TRBV7-8 and J is TRBJ1-5; tentative D call: TRBD1 (6 bases). The CDR3 DNA sequence: TGTGCCAGCAGCTTAACGGACAGCGAAAATCAGCCCCAGCATTTT. Encoded protein: CASSLTDSENQPQHF.